This T cell receptor (beta chain) was sequenced for a study of shared clonotypes between healthy human individuals. Using immunoSEQ multiplex PCR, the repertoire was profiled, and TCRdb retains in-frame clones only, with some absent. The sample shows fewer than 1.8 million clones, 98% of them seen only once. J gave up 5 bases and V 0 bases, and 20 bases lay outside the gene matches. Germline V gene sequence: CDR1 LGHNA, CDR2 YSLEER. There are 21 residues in the CDR3. The receptor's source is a young man in good health. The genes are TRBV4-3 and TRBJ2-7; 12 nucleotides align to TRBD1. Source material: naive CD4+ T cells sorted from blood. As to subset: CD45RA+ positively selected. CDR3: CASSQEVWIPPGDRGRNEQYF. The CDR3 nucleotides are TGCGCCAGCAGCCAAGAAGTCTGGATTCCGCCTGGGGACAGGGGGCGCAACGAGCAGTACTTC.